One and the same sample provided the 25 T cell receptor beta chains below, sequenced in a study of blood T cell repertoires in COVID-19. Some clones are missing from TCRdb's copy, which holds only in-frame ones; the method was immunoSEQ multiplex PCR. The table shows approximately 190,000 clones, with under 90% occurring only once. Sequenced: peripheral blood. All receptors come from a human donor in a cohort sampled during active COVID-19.

The CDR3 sequence is CASSSLFDRGTDTQYF. The CDR3 coding sequence is TGCGCCAGCAGCTCGCTATTTGACAGGGGGACAGATACGCAGTATTTT. This chain connects TRBV5-1 to TRBJ2-3; TRBD1 matches 9 bases. Germline-derived CDR1 and CDR2 are SGHRS and YFSETQ. Trimming at V came to 3 bases and at J to 3 bases, leaving 8 bases not matched to a gene. The CDR3 totals 16 residues. Together with reference TRBV5-1 and TRBJ2-3, the CDR3 gives the full variable domain: KAGVTQTPRYLIKTRGQQVTLSCSPISGHRSVSWYQQTPGQGLQFLFEYFSETQRNKGNFPGRFSGRQFSNSRSEMNVSTLELGDSALYLCASSSLFDRGTDTQYFGPGTRLTVL.

The chain links TRBV5-6 to TRBJ2-7, with D tentatively TRBD1 (5 bases). The CDR3 covers 13 residues. The germline gives CDR1 SGHDT, CDR2 YYEEEE. The V and J ends lost 4 bases and 3 bases respectively, with 11 bases between them. The CDR3, as DNA: TGTGCCAGCAGCCGGACATTCGGCTACGAGCAGTACTTC. As protein: CASSRTFGYEQYF.

V and J are TRBV29-1 and TRBJ1-4; D is perhaps TRBD1 (5 bases). This CDR3 comprises 13 residues. Germline V gives CDR1 SQVTM, CDR2 ANQGSEA. V shed 7 bases and J shed 0 bases, with 9 bases lying between them. CDR3 sequence (DNA): TGCAGCGCCACGGACACAACTAATGAAAAACTGTTTTTT. Protein product: CSATDTTNEKLFF.

This clone was seen only once. The chain is built from TRBV5-1 and TRBJ2-2, with a weak D call TRBD1 (6 bases). Trimming removed 2 bases from V and 1 base from J, with 9 bases in between. Germline V gives CDR1 SGHRS, CDR2 YFSETQ. This CDR3 is 15 amino acids long. The CDR3 nucleotides are TGCGCCAGCAGCTTATCGGGACAGAACACCGGGGAGCTGTTTTTT. Its protein product is CASSLSGQNTGELFF.

This chain connects TRBV7-2 to TRBJ2-7; TRBD2 agrees at 13 bases. The germline V gene has CDR1 SGHTA and CDR2 FQGNSA. J lost 6 bases, V lost 2 bases, and 4 bases had no gene match. The CDR3 loop spans 15 amino acids. CDR3 in DNA: TGTGCCAGCAGCTTATTCGGACTAGCGGGAGCCGAGCAGTACTTC. Amino acids: CASSLFGLAGAEQYF.

This chain links TRBV10-3 with TRBJ2-2; D is unclear. This CDR3 spans 14 amino acids. V gave up 11 bases and J gave up 0 bases, with 13 bases separating them. Germline CDR1 reads ENHRY; CDR2 reads SYGVKD. CDR3 nucleotide sequence: TGTGCCGCCGGAGTGGAAGCGAACACCGGGGAGCTGTTTTTT. This codes for CAAGVEANTGELFF.

CDR3 DNA sequence: TGTGCCAGCAGCGTAGATTCGGGGTATAATTCACCCCTCCACTTT. This translates into CASSVDSGYNSPLHF. This chain joins TRBV9 and TRBJ1-6; D is unclear. CDR1 SGDLS and CDR2 YYNGEE come from the germline V gene. This CDR3 spans 15 amino acids. Trimming removed 0 bases at V and 4 bases at J, with 8 bases between.

DNA for the CDR3: TGTGCCAGCGGACAGCAATACAATGAGCAGTTCTTC. Translating gives CASGQQYNEQFF. J is TRBJ2-1 and V is TRBV11-2; tentative D call: TRBD1 (6 bases). This CDR3 is 12 amino acids long. Trimming took off 8 bases at V and 4 bases at J, with 9 bases between the two ends. CDR1 is SGHAT, CDR2 FQNNGV, per germline. Drawing the rest from reference TRBV11-2 and TRBJ2-1, the complete variable domain is EAGVAQSPRYKIIEKRQSVAFWCNPISGHATLYWYQQILGQGPKLLIQFQNNGVVDDSQLPKDRFSAERLKGVDSTLKIQPAKLEDSAVYLCASGQQYNEQFFGPGTRLTVL.

The V gene is TRBV7-9, the J gene TRBJ1-5; D possibly corresponds to TRBD1 (6 bases). Trimming cost V 2 bases and J 6 bases, with 8 bases left between them. This CDR3 spans 13 amino acids. CDR1 SEHNR and CDR2 FQNEAQ come from the germline V gene (reference sequence). CDR3 sequence: CASSLQGTQPQHF. CDR3 bases: TGTGCCAGCAGCTTACAGGGGACTCAGCCCCAGCATTTT.

The V call is TRBV19, the J call TRBJ2-4, with D maybe TRBD1 (6 bases). Germline lookup yields CDR1 LNHDA and CDR2 SQIVND (reference sequence). Trimming took off 3 bases at V and 7 bases at J, with 16 bases between the two ends. The length of the CDR3 is 15 residues. The CDR3 reads CASSILRQGFNIQYF. The CDR3 DNA follows: TGTGCCAGTAGTATTCTCCGGCAGGGGTTTAACATTCAGTACTTC.

The rearrangement joins TRBV24-1 to TRBJ1-5; D not certain. CDR1 and CDR2 (germline): KGHDR, SFDVKD. This CDR3 is built from 16 residues. Trimming shortened V by 3 bases and J by 0 bases, and 11 bases separated the two germline ends. CDR3 sequence (DNA): TGTGCCACCAGTGATAGTGGCAGAATTAGCAATCAGCCCCAGCATTTT. Translation gives CATSDSGRISNQPQHF.

In this sample, this clone turned up once. The rearrangement uses TRBV7-2 and TRBJ2-7; 11 nucleotides match TRBD2. V dropped 4 bases and J dropped 2; count of bases not matched to a gene: 7. Germline V gene data show CDR1 as SGHTA and CDR2 as FQGNSA. The CDR3 contains 16 residues. Written as DNA, the CDR3 is TGTGCCAGCAGCTACCAGGCGACTAGCGGGACCTACGAGCAGTACTTC. This codes for CASSYQATSGTYEQYF.

The rearrangement links TRBV18 to TRBJ2-7, with 7 bases lining up with TRBD2. Germline CDR1 and CDR2: KGHSH and LQKENI. With V trimmed by 3 bases and J by 5 bases, 4 bases remained unmatched. The CDR3 is 13 amino acids. CDR3 in DNA: TGTGCCAGCTCACCGGGACTACTTAACGAGCAGTACTTC. This encodes CASSPGLLNEQYF.

The chain combines TRBV19 with TRBJ2-5; 10 bases fit TRBD1. This CDR3 is built from 16 residues. Germline V gene lookup returns CDR1 LNHDA and CDR2 SQIVND (reference sequence). V trimming: 6 bases; J trimming: 2 bases; junction bases outside the gene matches: 9. CDR3 sequence reads: CASSHDRGRGQETQYF. CDR3 DNA sequence: TGTGCCAGTAGCCACGACAGGGGGCGAGGGCAAGAGACCCAGTACTTC.

J is TRBJ2-1 and V is TRBV12-5; 9 nucleotides align to TRBD2. Germline V gene lookup returns CDR1 LGHNT and CDR2 FRNRAP. The trim removed 6 bases at V and 3 bases at J, leaving 3 bases unmatched. The CDR3 runs to 14 residues. The CDR3 region is CASGPSGVYNEQFF. The CDR3 nucleotides read TGTGCTAGTGGCCCTAGCGGGGTCTACAATGAGCAGTTCTTC. Using reference TRBV12-5 and TRBJ2-1 for the parts outside the CDR3, the full variable domain is DARVTQTPRHKVTEMGQEVTMRCQPILGHNTVFWYRQTMMQGLELLAYFRNRAPLDDSGMPKDRFSAEMPDATLATLKIQPSEPRDSAVYFCASGPSGVYNEQFFGPGTRLTVL.

The chain joins TRBV3-1 (or the pseudogene TRBV3-2) to TRBJ2-5; D unclear. CDR1 and CDR2 from the germline V gene are LGHDT and YNNKEL (reference sequence). With 6 bases removed from V and 7 bases from J, the gap between germline ends came to 15 bases. The CDR3 length is 13 residues. The CDR3 sequence: CASSSARYLTQYF. CDR3 bases: TGTGCCAGCAGTTCAGCCAGGTACTTGACCCAGTACTTC.

This clone came up once. The gene calls are TRBV14 and TRBJ1-2, with 8 bases fitting TRBD1. This CDR3 is 17 amino acids long. The trim removed 3 bases at V and 4 bases at J, leaving 13 bases unmatched. Germline V CDR1 and CDR2: SGHDN, FVKESK. The CDR3 spells CASSHTRGTGPAYGYTF. The CDR3 coding sequence is TGTGCCAGCAGCCATACAAGGGGGACAGGCCCCGCCTATGGCTACACCTTC.

This rearrangement joins TRBV6-2 or TRBV6-3 to TRBJ2-5; 10 nucleotides line up with TRBD2. CDR1 is MNHEY and CDR2 is SVGEGT in the germline V gene. Unmatched junction bases numbered 2, after V lost 4 bases and J lost 0 bases. The CDR3 sequence is 15 residues long. Written as DNA, the CDR3 is TGTGCCAGCAGTTCAGCGGGGGGGTACCAAGAGACCCAGTACTTC. This encodes CASSSAGGYQETQYF.

As for this clone: An end of the junction does not agree with germline; a read error may underlie this. The chain employs TRBV7-7 and TRBJ2-1; D gene uncertain. Germline CDR1 reads SSHAT; CDR2 reads FNYEAQ (reference sequence). The CDR3 loop spans 13 amino acids. DNA of the CDR3: TGTGCTAGCAGCTTAGGCCAGCGATATGAGCAGTTCTTC. Protein product: CASSLGQRYEQFF.

The rearrangement joins TRBV20-1 to TRBJ1-1; D gene ambiguous. The V gene's germline CDR1 is DFQATT and CDR2 SNEGSKA (reference sequence). The CDR3 spans 13 residues. Trimming took off 3 bases at V and 3 bases at J, with 11 bases between the two ends. CDR3 DNA sequence: TGCAGTGCTAGTTACCCAGAAGACACTGAAGCTTTCTTT. As protein: CSASYPEDTEAFF.

This chain uses TRBV7-2 with TRBJ2-5, with a possible D match to TRBD2 (6 bases). CDR1 and CDR2 from the germline V gene are SGHTA and FQGNSA. The ends were cut back, 4 bases at V and 2 bases at J, with 20 bases in the middle. This CDR3 contains 17 residues. DNA for the CDR3: TGTGCCAGCAGCTCCCGCGGGCACCCGGGGGAACAAGAGACCCAGTACTTC. Translation gives CASSSRGHPGEQETQYF.

The chain is built from TRBV6-4 and TRBJ1-6, with 7 bases fitting TRBD1. This CDR3 region has 15 residues. CDR1 and CDR2 (germline): MRHNA, SNTAGT. With V trimmed by 4 bases and J by 8 bases, 8 bases remained unmatched. CDR3 sequence: CASSASGQNYSPLHF. The CDR3 DNA sequence: TGTGCCAGCAGTGCCTCGGGACAGAATTATTCACCCCTCCACTTT.

The rearrangement links TRBV7-9 to TRBJ1-6; the match to TRBD1 covers 9 bases. V lost 5 bases to trimming and J lost 6 bases; unmatched junction nucleotides: 8. The CDR3 length is 16 residues. Germline V lookup: CDR1 SEHNR, CDR2 FQNEAQ (reference sequence). The CDR3 region is CASSLTAGQGNSPLHF. The CDR3 DNA reads as TGTGCCAGCAGCCTCACTGCGGGACAGGGTAATTCACCCCTCCACTTT.

The chain joins TRBV5-1 to TRBJ2-3, with 10 bases matching TRBD2. CDR1 and CDR2 (germline): SGHRS, YFSETQ. CDR3 length: 16 amino acids. J was trimmed by 0 bases and V by 0 bases; bases with no gene match: 1. The CDR3 region is CASSLETSGSTDTQYF. CDR3 coding DNA: TGCGCCAGCAGCTTGGAGACTAGCGGGAGCACAGATACGCAGTATTTT.

This clone has a count of ten or more. The chain combines TRBV6-1 with TRBJ1-2, with 7 bases that match TRBD1. Unmatched junction bases numbered 8, after V lost 3 bases and J lost 4 bases. Germline V gene lookup returns CDR1 MNHNS and CDR2 SASEGT. This CDR3 is 15 amino acids long. The CDR3 DNA follows: TGTGCCAGCAGTGATGACAGGGAGGTATTCTATGGCTACACCTTC. Translation gives CASSDDREVFYGYTF.